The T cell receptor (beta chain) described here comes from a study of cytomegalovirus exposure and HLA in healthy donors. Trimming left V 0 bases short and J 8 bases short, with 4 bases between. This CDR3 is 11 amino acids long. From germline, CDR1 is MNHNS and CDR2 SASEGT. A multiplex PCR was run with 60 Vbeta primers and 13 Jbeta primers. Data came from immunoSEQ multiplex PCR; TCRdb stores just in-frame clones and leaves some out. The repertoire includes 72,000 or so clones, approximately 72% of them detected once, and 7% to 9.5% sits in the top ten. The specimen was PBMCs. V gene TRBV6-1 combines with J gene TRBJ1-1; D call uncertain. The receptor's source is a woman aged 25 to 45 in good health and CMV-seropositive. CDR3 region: CASSEAREAFF. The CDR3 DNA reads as TGTGCCAGCAGTGAAGCGCGCGAAGCTTTCTTT.